A single sample is the source of the 17 T cell receptor beta chains below, sequenced in a study of T-cell memory formation after mild COVID-19. TCRdb ran MiXCR on the 5' RACE reads and lists one entry per CDR3 protein. The table records more than 300,000 distinct CDR3 sequences, roughly 13% of them present only once. Material for sequencing was PBMCs or a T cell subset sorted from them (not recorded which). The receptors originated from a man aged 18 to 29 who had mild COVID-19 (a few samples of this study predate the infection). Cell type and time point are not known.

This clonotype was counted between two and nine times. CDR3 protein: CASSFPTAGQGVFF. CDR3 bases: TGTGCCAGCAGCTTTCCGACCGCGGGACAGGGGGTGTTTTTT. The J gene is TRBJ1-4, the V gene TRBV7-9, with 11 bases lining up with TRBD1. V lost 3 bases and J lost 15; bases outside the gene matches: 9. The CDR3 runs to 14 residues. Germline V gene lookup returns CDR1 SEHNR and CDR2 FQNEAQ (reference sequence).

The sample holds many counts of this clonotype. CDR3 in DNA: TGTGCCAGCAGTCTCGGACAGAGGGAGCAGTACGTC. Translating gives CASSLGQREQYV. This chain joins TRBV6-2 or TRBV6-3 and TRBJ2-7; TRBD1 might be the D (6 bases). This CDR3 comprises 12 residues. Germline values: CDR1 MNHEY, CDR2 SVGEGT. Trimming removed 5 bases from V and 7 bases from J, with 12 bases in between.

A few counts support this clonotype. The chain employs TRBV6-2 or TRBV6-3 and TRBJ1-1, with D possibly matching TRBD1 (6 bases). The germline CDR1 and CDR2 sequences are MNHEY and SVGEGT. The germline V and J ends were trimmed by 2 bases and 10 bases, with 11 bases remaining between them. The CDR3 runs 12 residues. CDR3 region: CASSYNDRRAFF. The CDR3, as DNA: TGTGCCAGCAGTTACAATGACAGGAGAGCTTTCTTT.

This clonotype has more than one count but fewer than ten. The chain employs TRBV12-3 or TRBV12-4 and TRBJ1-2; possibly TRBD1 for D (5 bases). Trimming took 6 bases from V and 3 from J, leaving 17 bases between them. The length of the CDR3 is 15 residues. This chain's CDR3 is CASRGTGRRDYGYTF. DNA for the CDR3: TGTGCCAGCAGGGGGACGGGACGGCGGGACTATGGCTACACCTTC.

The CDR3 DNA reads TGTGCCAGCAGGACTTCGACCGTAGGTGACATTCAGTACTTC. Translated, it gives CASRTSTVGDIQYF. V usage is TRBV2 and J usage is TRBJ2-4; D call uncertain. CDR3 size: 14 residues. Deletions cut 6 bases from V and 8 bases from J, with 17 bases between. Per germline, CDR1 SNHLY and CDR2 FYNNEI.

The V gene is TRBV14, the J gene TRBJ2-3; possible D gene TRBD2, 6 bases. The length of the CDR3 is 16 residues. The ends were cut back, 0 bases at V and 4 bases at J, with 14 bases in the middle. Germline CDR1 and CDR2: SGHDN and FVKESK. Written as DNA, the CDR3 is TGTGCCAGCAGCCAAGAAGATCGGGACTTCCCAGATACGCAGTATTTT. Amino acid sequence: CASSQEDRDFPDTQYF.

This clonotype was observed a handful of times. The chain uses TRBV12-3 or TRBV12-4 and TRBJ1-4, with 9 bases lining up with TRBD1. J was trimmed by 8 bases and V by 6 bases; bases with no gene match: 13. This CDR3 is built from 16 residues. CDR3: CASSLGAGQGFEKLFF. CDR3 sequence (DNA): TGTGCCAGCAGCCTCGGAGCGGGACAGGGTTTCGAAAAACTGTTTTTT.

The V call is TRBV28, the J call TRBJ1-3; no reliable D call. Deletions cut 4 bases from V and 9 bases from J, with 7 bases between. Germline lookup yields CDR1 MDHEN and CDR2 SYDVKM. There are 11 residues in the CDR3. CDR3 DNA sequence: TGTGCCAGCAGTTACAGAAGCACCATATATTTT. Amino acids: CASSYRSTIYF.

The V and J genes are TRBV4-3 and TRBJ2-1, with TRBD2 matching 10 bases. CDR3 length: 16 amino acids. CDR1 is LGHNA, CDR2 YSLEER, per germline. The ends lost 3 bases at V and 5 bases at J; junction bases unmatched: 7. In nucleotides, the CDR3 is TGCGCCAGCAGCCAGTTCGTGAGCGGGAGGGACAATGAGCAGTTCTTC. Protein product: CASSQFVSGRDNEQFF.

The chain's CDR3 is CASSYSIGEKLFF. The CDR3 DNA reads as TGTGCCAGCAGTTACTCCATTGGAGAAAAACTGTTTTTT. This chain connects TRBV6-5 to TRBJ1-4; D remains ambiguous. Germline values: CDR1 MNHEY, CDR2 SVGAGI. The CDR3 spans 13 residues. V dropped 0 bases and J dropped 8 bases, with 7 bases sitting between them.

This rearrangement joins TRBV6-2 or TRBV6-3 to TRBJ2-2; D is uncertain. Trimming stripped 7 bases from V and 6 bases from J, with 15 bases between. From germline, CDR1 is MNHEY and CDR2 SVGEGT. This CDR3 contains 14 residues. CDR3 coding DNA: TGTGCCAGCACCCCCGGTTTTGGCCCCGGGGAGCTGTTTTTT. Its translation is CASTPGFGPGELFF.

The rearrangement links TRBV6-2 or TRBV6-3 to TRBJ1-5; D unclear. CDR3 length equals 12 residues. Trimming removed 2 bases at V and 9 bases at J, with 8 bases between. The germline gives CDR1 MNHEY, CDR2 SVGEGT. The CDR3 loop reads CASSYGSRPQHF. The CDR3 DNA follows: TGTGCCAGCAGTTACGGGTCCCGGCCCCAGCATTTT.

The V call is TRBV12-3 or TRBV12-4, the J call TRBJ1-2, with no clear D. V dropped 2 bases and J dropped 7 bases, with 8 bases sitting between them. The CDR3 consists of 12 residues. The CDR3 loop is CASSLMQRGYTF. CDR3 bases: TGTGCCAGCAGTTTAATGCAGCGTGGCTACACCTTC.

The V and J genes are TRBV7-9 and TRBJ2-4; possibly TRBD2 for D (6 bases). Germline V gene data show CDR1 as SEHNR and CDR2 as FQNEAQ (reference sequence). CDR3 length equals 19 residues. V shed 4 bases and J shed 2 bases, with 24 bases lying between them. The CDR3 DNA reads TGTGCCAGCAGCTCTGGGCTAACGGGGCGGGGTGTAACCAAAAACATTCAGTACTTC. Amino acid sequence: CASSSGLTGRGVTKNIQYF.

J is TRBJ1-1 and V is TRBV6-4; no clear D. V gave up 6 bases and J gave up 0 bases, with 14 bases separating them. Per germline, CDR1 MRHNA and CDR2 SNTAGT. This CDR3 comprises 15 residues. The CDR3 reads CASSPRKPMNTEAFF. CDR3 nucleotide sequence: TGTGCCAGCAGCCCCCGAAAACCCATGAACACTGAAGCTTTCTTT.

At least ten counts were recorded for this clonotype. The CDR3 loop reads CASSLVAGGENEQFF. In DNA form, the CDR3 reads TGCGCCAGCAGCTTGGTTGCGGGGGGGGAGAATGAGCAGTTCTTC. The chain recombines TRBV5-1 with TRBJ2-1; TRBD2 matches 9 bases. Germline V lookup: CDR1 SGHRS, CDR2 YFSETQ. This CDR3 is 15 amino acids long. With 0 bases clipped from V and 7 bases from J, the junction kept 5 bases outside the gene matches.

This clonotype came up once. CDR3 in DNA: TGCAGCGTTGAAGGCCTCCCTGACAGGGTCCGCGAGCAGTACTTC. This encodes CSVEGLPDRVREQYF. This chain uses TRBV29-1 with TRBJ2-7, with 7 nucleotides matching TRBD1. The length of the CDR3 is 15 residues. CDR1 is SQVTM and CDR2 is ANQGSEA in the germline V gene. V shed 1 base and J 6 bases; nucleotides not matched to a gene: 12.